These 6 T cell receptor beta chains share one sample of origin, sequenced in a study of tumor and adjacent non-tumor tissue in lung cancer. TCRbeta libraries were built with three rounds of nested PCR, modified from ARM-PCR. MiXCR, run by TCRdb on the multiplex PCR reads, gives a single entry per CDR3 protein. The data show 75,000 to 80,000 distinct CDR3 sequences, 75% to 90% seen once. No cell sorting was done before RNA was extracted from the tissue. Sequencing was done on a sample of lung tumor tissue. The receptors come from a woman aged 50 to 60 with non-small cell lung cancer.

This clonotype was seen at least ten times. The gene calls are TRBV4-3 and TRBJ1-3, with D hard to call. Germline-derived CDR1 and CDR2 are LGHNA and YSLEER. CDR3 length equals 17 residues. V was pared by 2 bases and J by 0 bases, with 14 bases between. The CDR3 here is CASSQTRADYSGNTIYF. As DNA, the CDR3 is TGCGCCAGCAGCCAAACACGGGCTGACTACTCTGGAAACACCATATATTTT.

The V and J genes are TRBV6-1 and TRBJ1-4, with TRBD1 matching 9 bases. V dropped 10 bases and J dropped 10; count of bases not matched to a gene: 13. This CDR3 has 14 amino acids. Germline loops: CDR1 MNHNS, CDR2 SASEGT. The CDR3 coding sequence is TGTGCCAACGCAGAGGGACAGGGTTCTGGAAAACTGTTTTTT. Its protein product is CANAEGQGSGKLFF.

This clonotype appeared many times. The rearrangement links TRBV4-1 to TRBJ2-1; 8 bases map to TRBD2. V trimming: 6 bases; J trimming: 6 bases; junction bases outside the gene matches: 7. CDR1 MGHRA and CDR2 YSYEKL come from the germline V gene. The CDR3 covers 14 residues. CDR3 in amino acids: CASRGPGGPNEQFF. The CDR3 bases are TGCGCCAGCAGGGGACCGGGAGGGCCCAATGAGCAGTTCTTC.

The genes are TRBV20-1 and TRBJ1-1, with TRBD1 matching over 7 bases. Germline V gene sequence: CDR1 DFQATT, CDR2 SNEGSKA (reference sequence). After removal of 5 bases from V and 5 bases from J, the junction contained 8 bases not matched to a gene. The CDR3 is made up of 13 amino acids. CDR3 amino acids: CSAPTGRGTEAFF. The CDR3 region has the DNA TGCAGTGCTCCGACAGGGAGGGGTACTGAAGCTTTCTTT.

With respect to this clonotype: One end of the junction does not line up with germline, which may come from a read error. The chain links TRBV20-1 to TRBJ2-3; no firm D call. The CDR3 extends over 15 amino acids. The germline CDR1 and CDR2 sequences are DFQATT and SNEGSKA (reference sequence). The CDR3 loop reads CSAGSGDTGTDTQYF. The CDR3 nucleotides read TGCAGTGCTGGATCCGGAGACACTGGCACAGATACTCAGTATTTT.

The gene calls are TRBV11-2 and TRBJ2-1; D is undetermined. This CDR3 comprises 12 residues. The germline CDR1 and CDR2 sequences are SGHAT and FQNNGV. Trimming removed 7 bases at V and 9 bases at J, with 13 bases between. The CDR3 region has the DNA TGTGCCAGCAACCCCTCTGGATGTGAGCAGTTCTTC. This gives the protein CASNPSGCEQFF.